This T cell receptor (beta chain) was retrieved from a study of T cell responses to AZD1222 COVID-19 vaccine. CDR3 length equals 13 residues. The V end lost 2 bases, the J end lost 7 bases, and 11 bases lay between the germline ends. The germline gives CDR1 MNHEY, CDR2 SVGAGI. In the case of this clone: Its antigen is not identified.

Study-wide points: The donor cohort was predominantly white British with a female majority, and clonal diversity may have been underestimated. Across spike, vaccine-associated CD4 TCRs were found, dominant at 160-218 and 743-854.

Measured with immunoSEQ multiplex PCR; TCRdb has only the in-frame clones, and not every one. In the table there are about 130,000 clones, around 92% of which are singletons. The TCR comes from an adult who received the AZD1222 COVID-19 vaccine. This specimen consisted of peripheral blood, obtained 28 days after the second AZD1222 dose. The chain has TRBV6-5 and TRBJ1-2, with unresolved D. The CDR3 spells CASSYGGLVGYTF. The CDR3 coding sequence is TGTGCCAGCAGTTACGGAGGGCTGGTTGGCTACACCTTC.